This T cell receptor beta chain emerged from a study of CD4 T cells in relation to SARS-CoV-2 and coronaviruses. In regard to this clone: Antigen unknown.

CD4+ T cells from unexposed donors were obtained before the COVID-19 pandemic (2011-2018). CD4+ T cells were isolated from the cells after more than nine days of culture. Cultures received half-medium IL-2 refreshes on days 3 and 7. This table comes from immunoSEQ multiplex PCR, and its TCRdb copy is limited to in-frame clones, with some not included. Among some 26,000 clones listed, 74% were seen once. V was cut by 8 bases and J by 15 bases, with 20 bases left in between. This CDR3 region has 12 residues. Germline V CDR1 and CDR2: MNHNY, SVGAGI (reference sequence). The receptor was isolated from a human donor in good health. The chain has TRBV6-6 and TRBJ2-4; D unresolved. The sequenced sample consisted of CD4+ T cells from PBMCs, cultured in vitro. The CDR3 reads CASGDIGLGRYF. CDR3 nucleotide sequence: TGTGCCAGCGGCGATATTGGGCTTGGCCGGTACTTC.